The 9 T cell receptor beta chains below were found in one sample sequenced in a study of CD8 T cells in ankylosing spondylitis. TCRdb reprocessed the 5' RACE reads with MiXCR, giving one entry per CDR3 protein. Altogether 300,000 to 350,000 distinct CDR3 sequences are present, roughly 14% being singletons, with the ten largest covering 0.85% to 1.4%. Sequencing was carried out using blood, either unsorted or a sorted T cell fraction (not recorded which). These receptors originate from a male donor with ankylosing spondylitis or in good health (not recorded which).

This clonotype was seen only a few times. The chain employs TRBV4-1 and TRBJ1-6; D is undetermined. Per the germline V gene, CDR1 is MGHRA and CDR2 is YSYEKL. CDR3 length equals 12 residues. V was cut by 3 bases and J by 10 bases, with 7 bases left in between. Here the CDR3 DNA reads TGCGCCAGCAGCCATGCAGGATCACCCCTCCACTTT. As protein: CASSHAGSPLHF.

Only a few counts were recorded for this clonotype. The chain links TRBV5-6 to TRBJ2-4, with TRBD1 matching 7 bases. This CDR3 contains 17 residues. Trimming cost V 0 bases and J 9 bases; bases outside gene matches: 15. The germline CDR1 and CDR2 sequences are SGHDT and YYEEEE. CDR3 amino acids: CASSLALRTGEGVIQYF. CDR3 in DNA: TGTGCCAGCAGCTTGGCCCTAAGGACAGGAGAAGGAGTCATTCAGTACTTC.

This clonotype was counted between two and nine times. V gene TRBV5-1 combines with J gene TRBJ1-5, with TRBD1 matching 7 bases. Trimming at V came to 7 bases and at J to 7 bases, leaving 8 bases not matched to a gene. The CDR3 sequence is 13 residues long. Germline V gene lookup returns CDR1 SGHRS and CDR2 YFSETQ. The CDR3 DNA sequence: TGCGCCAGCGCACAGGGGCCAGAGCAGCCCCAGCATTTT. Amino acids: CASAQGPEQPQHF.

The chain joins TRBV7-8 to TRBJ2-5; 8 bases match TRBD1. The CDR3 contains 15 residues. J was trimmed by 1 base and V by 5 bases; bases with no gene match: 6. Germline-derived CDR1 and CDR2 are SGHVS and FQNEAQ. The CDR3 DNA follows: TGTGCCAGCAGCAGACCTGGACAGGGCCAAGAGACCCAGTACTTC. Translated, it gives CASSRPGQGQETQYF.

This clonotype was picked up a small number of times. The chain has TRBV5-1 and TRBJ1-2; a weak D match, TRBD1 (5 bases). The CDR3 is 15 amino acids. The V end was cut by 4 bases, the J end by 4 bases, with 17 bases between. Germline values: CDR1 SGHRS, CDR2 YFSETQ. CDR3 sequence: CASSIGTAAAYGYTF. In nucleotides, the CDR3 is TGCGCCAGCAGCATAGGGACCGCCGCGGCCTATGGCTACACCTTC.

The chain carries TRBV7-8 and TRBJ2-7; TRBD2 matches 10 bases. Germline CDR1 is SGHVS and CDR2 is FQNEAQ. The CDR3 has 15 residues. V dropped 2 bases and J dropped 3; count of bases not matched to a gene: 4. The DNA for the CDR3 is TGTGCCAGCAGCTTATTTGCTAGCGGGAGCTACGAGCAGTACTTC. It translates to CASSLFASGSYEQYF. The full variable domain, completed using reference TRBV7-8 and TRBJ2-7, is GAGVSQSPRYKVAKRGQDVALRCDPISGHVSLFWYQQALGQGPEFLTYFQNEAQLDKSGLPSDRFFAERPEGSVSTLKIQRTQQEDSAVYLCASSLFASGSYEQYFGPGTRLTVT.

The chain's CDR3 is CASSLGMRGQPQHF. The CDR3 DNA is TGTGCCAGCAGCTTAGGGATGAGGGGTCAGCCCCAGCATTTT. The gene calls are TRBV7-8 and TRBJ1-5; possible D gene TRBD1, 5 bases. The CDR3 totals 14 residues. V lost 1 base and J 6 bases, leaving 10 bases between the germline ends. CDR1 is SGHVS, CDR2 FQNEAQ, per germline. The whole variable domain, filled in from reference TRBV7-8 and TRBJ1-5, reads GAGVSQSPRYKVAKRGQDVALRCDPISGHVSLFWYQQALGQGPEFLTYFQNEAQLDKSGLPSDRFFAERPEGSVSTLKIQRTQQEDSAVYLCASSLGMRGQPQHFGDGTRLSIL.

The chain uses TRBV10-3 and TRBJ2-5, with D unresolved. Germline CDR1 ENHRY, CDR2 SYGVKD. This CDR3 has 13 residues. The germline V and J ends were trimmed by 8 bases and 3 bases, with 13 bases remaining between them. The CDR3, as DNA: TGTGCCATCCGCGGACGCACTGAAGAGACCCAGTACTTC. Its translation: CAIRGRTEETQYF.

This clonotype was observed a few times. J is TRBJ2-2 and V is TRBV5-1; 8 nucleotides agree with TRBD2. CDR3 size: 16 residues. J gave up 2 bases and V 7 bases, and 10 bases lay outside the gene matches. Germline lookup yields CDR1 SGHRS and CDR2 YFSETQ. For the CDR3, the DNA is TGCGCCAGCGGATACACTAGCGGTGTAAACACCGGGGAGCTGTTTTTT. Amino acids: CASGYTSGVNTGELFF.